The 12 T cell receptor beta chains reported below all come from one sample, sequenced in a study of blood T cell repertoires in COVID-19. Here immunoSEQ multiplex PCR was the method, and the copy in TCRdb shows in-frame clones only, minus some. The data show about 190,000 clones, around three quarters seen once. Sequenced material: peripheral blood. Every receptor here comes from a man aged 60-69 years with active or convalescent COVID-19.

The chain couples TRBV5-1 to TRBJ2-1; 7 bases map to TRBD2. Germline V gene lookup returns CDR1 SGHRS and CDR2 YFSETQ. With V trimmed by 3 bases and J by 12 bases, 6 bases remained unmatched. This CDR3 contains 12 residues. The CDR3: CASSWDGRLQFF. The CDR3 region has the DNA TGCGCCAGCAGCTGGGACGGGAGGTTGCAGTTCTTC.

This clone was found many times. The chain joins TRBV7-6 to TRBJ2-7, with 7 positions matching TRBD1. Germline CDR1 is SGHVS and CDR2 is FNYEAQ. The CDR3 covers 14 residues. The ends lost 5 bases at V and 1 base at J; junction bases unmatched: 5. The CDR3 DNA follows: TGTGCCAGCAGCCCCCGGGACAGTTCCTACGAGCAGTACTTC. Translation: CASSPRDSSYEQYF.

This CDR3 is CASSSHSGRKNEQFF. DNA for the CDR3: TGTGCCAGCAGCTCCCATAGCGGGAGAAAGAATGAGCAGTTCTTC. The chain couples TRBV11-3 to TRBJ2-1, with 9 bases fitting TRBD2. Losses at the gene ends were 4 bases for V and 7 bases for J; bases not matched to a gene: 8. CDR1 and CDR2 from the germline V gene are SGHNT and YENEEA. The CDR3 extends over 15 amino acids.

The rearrangement joins TRBV7-9 to TRBJ2-3, with 7 positions matching TRBD1. Germline CDR1 reads SEHNR; CDR2 reads FQNEAQ (reference sequence). Germline trimming cut 5 bases from V and 6 bases from J; bases unmatched to any gene: 2. The CDR3 covers 12 residues. For the CDR3, the DNA is TGTGCCAGCAGCGCGACAGGGGATACGCAGTATTTT. As protein: CASSATGDTQYF. Filled out from reference TRBV7-9 and TRBJ2-3, the complete variable domain reads DTGVSQNPRHKITKRGQNVTFRCDPISEHNRLYWYRQTLGQGPEFLTYFQNEAQLEKSRLLSDRFSAERPKGSFSTLEIQRTEQGDSAMYLCASSATGDTQYFGPGTRLTVL.

The genes are TRBV4-2 and TRBJ2-5; D perhaps matches TRBD2 (6 bases). Per germline, CDR1 LGHNA and CDR2 YNFKEQ. This CDR3 has 16 residues. Trimming stripped 3 bases from V and 2 bases from J, with 16 bases between. The CDR3 DNA follows: TGTGCCAGCAGCCAGGTCCTGGCGGAGGGGCAAGAGACCCAGTACTTC. Residues: CASSQVLAEGQETQYF.

A single count supports this clone. This chain uses TRBV6-5 with TRBJ1-5; D possibly corresponds to TRBD1 (5 bases). The V end was cut by 1 base, the J end by 4 bases, with 14 bases between. The CDR3 has 16 residues. From germline, CDR1 is MNHEY and CDR2 SVGAGI. The CDR3 spells CASSYWRDGGNQPQHF. The DNA for the CDR3 is TGTGCCAGCAGTTACTGGAGGGACGGCGGGAATCAGCCCCAGCATTTT.

V is TRBV7-9 and J is TRBJ2-3; a possible D gene is TRBD1 (5 bases). Germline-derived CDR1 and CDR2 are SEHNR and FQNEAQ (reference sequence). The ends were cut back, 3 bases at V and 0 bases at J, with 7 bases in the middle. The length of the CDR3 is 14 residues. CDR3 nucleotides: TGTGCCAGCAGCTTCGACAGAAGCACAGATACGCAGTATTTT. It yields the protein CASSFDRSTDTQYF.

The chain is built from TRBV7-2 and TRBJ1-2; a weak D match, TRBD1 (6 bases). Germline CDR1 is SGHTA and CDR2 is FQGNSA. This CDR3 is built from 15 residues. The V end lost 0 bases, the J end lost 4 bases, and 12 bases lay between the germline ends. CDR3 bases: TGTGCCAGCAGCTTAGCGGGGGCCCACCCCTATGGCTACACCTTC. As protein: CASSLAGAHPYGYTF.

The chain links TRBV2 to TRBJ2-1; 9 positions agree with TRBD1. This CDR3 has 17 residues. CDR1 and CDR2 (germline): SNHLY, FYNNEI. V shed 4 bases and J 7 bases; nucleotides not matched to a gene: 14. DNA of the CDR3: TGTGCCAGCAGTGGATCGGAGACAGGGGGATCTGGAAATGAGCAGTTCTTC. Protein: CASSGSETGGSGNEQFF.

This clone was seen once. This chain uses TRBV15 with TRBJ2-6; D is undetermined. This CDR3 comprises 16 residues. Trimming pared 0 bases from V and 2 bases from J, leaving 8 bases between. Looked up from germline, CDR1 is LNHNV and CDR2 is YYDKDF (reference sequence). Here the CDR3 reads CATSRDLTPGANVLTF. The DNA for the CDR3 is TGTGCCACCAGCAGAGATCTAACCCCTGGGGCCAACGTCCTGACTTTC.

The V call is TRBV15, the J call TRBJ2-3; D is possibly TRBD2 (6 bases). Trimming removed 0 bases at V and 1 base at J, with 11 bases between. CDR3 length: 16 amino acids. Germline values: CDR1 LNHNV, CDR2 YYDKDF (reference sequence). DNA for the CDR3: TGTGCCACCAGCAGAGATGGTAGCGGAGGCACAGATACGCAGTATTTT. This sequence encodes CATSRDGSGGTDTQYF.

V usage is TRBV6-6 and J usage is TRBJ2-5, with TRBD1 matching over 9 bases. CDR1 and CDR2 (germline): MNHNY, SVGAGI (reference sequence). After removal of 10 bases from V and 0 bases from J, the junction contained 9 bases not matched to a gene. The length of the CDR3 is 15 residues. The CDR3 DNA sequence: TGTGCCACCGCCGGACAGGGGCCAGACCAAGAGACCCAGTACTTC. This sequence encodes CATAGQGPDQETQYF.